This T cell receptor beta chain appears in the sequencing data of a study of cytomegalovirus exposure and HLA in healthy donors. Researchers ran the PCR with 60 Vbeta and 13 Jbeta primers. Repertoires were generated with immunoSEQ multiplex PCR, while TCRdb's copy carries only in-frame clones and drops some. This sample contains about 140,000 clones. V trimming: 1 base; J trimming: 2 bases; junction bases outside the gene matches: 7. CDR3 length: 17 amino acids. Per germline, CDR1 LNHNV and CDR2 YYDKDF (reference sequence). The source is a young woman in good health and CMV-seronegative. The source material was PBMCs. The V and J genes are TRBV15 and TRBJ1-5; 8 bases map to TRBD1. The CDR3 coding sequence is TGTGCCACCAGCAGAGGTACGGCGGGACAGGGCAATCAGCCCCAGCATTTT. Translated: CATSRGTAGQGNQPQHF.